Listed below are T cell receptor beta chains from one sample, sequenced in a study of shared clonotypes between healthy human individuals. Generated by immunoSEQ multiplex PCR, the TCRdb table keeps only in-frame clones and is missing some. The sample carries roughly 1,800,000 clones, approximately 94% recorded once. Sequencing was performed on naive CD8+ T cells sorted from blood. These receptors originate from a man aged 18 to 35 in good health. CDR3s include the opening cysteine and the closing phenylalanine or tryptophan. Each record gives: J gene, V gene, CDR3 length, D gene, clone size, CDR3 protein, CDR3 DNA. A D gene is named only where the DNA matches it firmly. Size is stated for part of the rows, as once, few or many counts, or as a class when the clone is expanded.

TRBJ2-7 TRBV4-3 13 TRBD1 . CASSSGTGYEQYF TGCGCCAGCAGCTCGGGGACAGGCTACGAGCAGTACTTC
TRBJ2-2 TRBV7-2 17 TRBD2 . CASSLFSGIHNTGELFF TGTGCCAGCAGCTTATTTAGCGGGATTCATAACACCGGGGAGCTGTTTTTT
TRBJ2-2 TRBV27 14 . . CASSFTGATGELFF TGTGCCAGCAGTTTCACGGGGGCAACCGGGGAGCTGTTTTTT
TRBJ2-1 TRBV7-8 18 TRBD2 . CASSVSFSGGLANNEQFF TGTGCCAGCAGCGTCTCATTTAGCGGGGGGCTCGCCAACAATGAGCAGTTCTTC
TRBJ2-7 TRBV5-1 15 TRBD1 . CASSLGGTGLYEQYF TGCGCCAGCAGCTTGGGGGGGACAGGGCTCTACGAGCAGTACTTC
TRBJ1-5 TRBV5-6 17 TRBD1 . CASSLASGTVSNQPQHF TGTGCCAGCAGCTTGGCCTCTGGGACAGTAAGCAATCAGCCCCAGCATTTT
TRBJ2-2 TRBV5-4 14 . . CASSSSGSTGELFF TGTGCCAGCAGTTCATCGGGCTCCACCGGGGAGCTGTTTTTT
TRBJ1-2 TRBV7-8 13 . . CASSEGGGYGYTF TGTGCCAGCAGCGAGGGTGGTGGCTATGGCTACACCTTC
TRBJ2-7 TRBV11-2 15 . . CASSLEDGGTYEQYF TGTGCCAGCAGCTTAGAAGACGGGGGTACCTACGAGCAGTACTTC
TRBJ1-2 TRBV4-1 14 TRBD1 . CASSPATGEYGYTF TGCGCCAGCAGCCCCGCGACAGGGGAATATGGCTACACCTTC
TRBJ1-1 TRBV4-1 16 . once CASSQEGGGMNTEAFF TGCGCCAGCAGCCAAGAAGGTGGGGGCATGAACACTGAAGCTTTCTTT
TRBJ2-1 TRBV7-9 13 . . CASSLVLGNEQFF TGTGCCAGCAGCTTAGTTCTGGGGAATGAGCAGTTCTTC
TRBJ2-5 TRBV11-2 13 . . CASSLVTTETQYF TGTGCCAGCAGCTTAGTGACCACCGAGACCCAGTACTTC
TRBJ1-1 TRBV28 12 . . CASKGGYTEAFF TGTGCCAGCAAGGGAGGTTACACTGAAGCTTTCTTT
TRBJ2-7 TRBV27 13 . . CASSLRASYEQYF TGTGCCAGCAGTTTAAGGGCCTCCTACGAGCAGTACTTC
TRBJ2-1 TRBV13 15 TRBD1 . CASSLSGGNYNEQFF TGTGCCAGCAGCTTATCAGGGGGCAACTACAATGAGCAGTTCTTC
TRBJ2-7 TRBV10-2 16 . . CASSELPQGSSYEQYF TGCGCCAGCAGTGAGCTTCCGCAGGGGAGCTCCTACGAGCAGTACTTC
TRBJ1-6 TRBV27 16 TRBD1 once CASSRQGVTYNSPLHF TGTGCCAGCAGCAGACAGGGGGTGACCTATAATTCACCCCTCCACTTT
TRBJ1-2 TRBV7-9 13 . . CASSNGTVYGYTF TGTGCCAGCAGCAACGGGACCGTCTATGGCTACACCTTC
TRBJ2-7 TRBV6-1 16 TRBD1 . CASSDPGQWLSYEQYF TGTGCCAGCAGTGACCCGGGACAGTGGTTATCCTACGAGCAGTACTTC
TRBJ2-5 TRBV14 16 TRBD2 . CASSPLAGEAEETQYF TGTGCCAGCAGCCCACTAGCGGGGGAAGCTGAAGAGACCCAGTACTTC
TRBJ2-5 TRBV5-1 14 TRBD1 . CASSLGQGQETQYF TGCGCCAGCAGCCTTGGACAGGGACAAGAGACCCAGTACTTC
TRBJ2-7 TRBV2 13 . . CASSDGTGSEQYF TGTGCCAGCAGTGACGGGACCGGGTCCGAGCAGTACTTC
TRBJ2-7 TRBV11-2 17 . . CASSLDQGLGDSYEQYF TGTGCCAGCAGCTTAGATCAGGGATTAGGGGATTCCTACGAGCAGTACTTC
TRBJ1-1 TRBV13 13 . . CASLFGGNTEAFF TGTGCCAGCCTATTCGGCGGGAACACTGAAGCTTTCTTT
TRBJ1-2 TRBV7-9 15 . once CASSFGVQSHYGYTF TGTGCCAGCAGCTTCGGAGTGCAGTCCCACTATGGCTACACCTTC
TRBJ2-3 TRBV5-6 19 TRBD2 once CASSLALELAGGLGDTQYF TGTGCCAGCAGCTTGGCCTTGGAACTTGCGGGGGGGCTTGGAGATACGCAGTATTTT
TRBJ2-1 TRBV9 15 TRBD2 . CASSVGGSAGNEQFF TGTGCCAGCAGCGTAGGCGGGAGTGCCGGGAATGAGCAGTTCTTC
TRBJ1-6 TRBV13 15 . . CASSLGGSYNSPLHF TGTGCCAGCAGCTTAGGGGGGTCCTATAATTCACCCCTCCACTTT
TRBJ2-2 TRBV19 15 . . CASSIVIQGIGELFF TGTGCCAGTAGCATCGTTATACAGGGTATTGGGGAGCTGTTTTTT
TRBJ2-7 TRBV13 18 TRBD2 . CASSTTTKTSGSTSEQYF TGTGCCAGCAGCACAACAACTAAGACTAGCGGGAGTACCAGCGAGCAGTACTTC
TRBJ2-7 TRBV28 16 TRBD2 . CASSQGLAGRGGEQYF TGTGCCAGCAGCCAAGGCCTAGCGGGGCGGGGTGGCGAGCAGTACTTC
TRBJ2-7 TRBV10-1 16 TRBD1 . CASSARPGTGSYEQYF TGCGCCAGCAGCGCTCGCCCCGGGACAGGGAGCTACGAGCAGTACTTC
TRBJ2-7 TRBV5-1 16 . . CASSLYEQTNSYEQYF TGCGCCAGCAGCTTGTACGAGCAGACGAACTCCTACGAGCAGTACTTC
TRBJ1-1 TRBV6-1 15 . . CASSDWGLRDTEAFF TGTGCCAGCAGTGATTGGGGGCTTAGGGACACTGAAGCTTTCTTT
TRBJ1-1 TRBV11-2 14 . . CASSLVGENTEAFF TGTGCCAGCAGCTTAGTCGGAGAAAACACTGAAGCTTTCTTT
TRBJ2-1 TRBV4-1 16 . . CASSNPGTSSYNEQFF TGCGCCAGCAGCAACCCAGGGACGAGCTCCTACAATGAGCAGTTCTTC
TRBJ2-2 TRBV29-1 15 . . CSVEGAGMNTGELFF TGCAGCGTTGAAGGCGCGGGGATGAACACCGGGGAGCTGTTTTTT
TRBJ1-2 TRBV7-9 14 . . CASSLGGTNYGYTF TGTGCCAGCAGCTTGGGAGGAACTAACTATGGCTACACCTTC
TRBJ2-3 TRBV7-3 15 TRBD2 . CASSLAGGHPDTQYF TGTGCCAGCAGCCTAGCGGGGGGGCATCCAGATACGCAGTATTTT
TRBJ2-1 TRBV9 16 TRBD2 . CASSAGLAGYYNEQFF TGTGCCAGCAGCGCGGGACTAGCGGGATACTACAATGAGCAGTTCTTC
TRBJ1-2 TRBV5-4 15 . . CASSSSRGGGYGYTF TGTGCCAGCAGCTCGAGCAGGGGTGGCGGCTATGGCTACACCTTC
TRBJ2-2 TRBV28 12 . . CASSFFNRELFF TGTGCCAGCAGTTTCTTTAACAGGGAGCTGTTTTTT
TRBJ1-1 TRBV10-3 14 . . CAISESGANTEAFF TGTGCCATCAGTGAGTCAGGGGCTAACACTGAAGCTTTCTTT
TRBJ1-6 TRBV28 14 . few CASSFPQDGSPLHF TGTGCCAGCAGTTTTCCACAGGACGGGTCACCCCTCCACTTT
TRBJ2-7 TRBV5-1 15 . . CASIPDGGRRYEQYF TGCGCCAGCATCCCGGATGGAGGGCGGAGGTACGAGCAGTACTTC